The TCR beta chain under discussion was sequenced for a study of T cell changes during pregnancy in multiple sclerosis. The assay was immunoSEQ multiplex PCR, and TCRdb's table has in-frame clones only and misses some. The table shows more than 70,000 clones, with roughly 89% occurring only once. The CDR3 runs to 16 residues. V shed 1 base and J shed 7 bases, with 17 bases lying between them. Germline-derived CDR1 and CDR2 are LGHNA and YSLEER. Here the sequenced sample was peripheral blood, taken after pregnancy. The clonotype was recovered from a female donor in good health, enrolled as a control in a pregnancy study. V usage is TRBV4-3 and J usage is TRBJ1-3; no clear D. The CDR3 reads CASSQAEAGERNTIYF. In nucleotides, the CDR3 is TGCGCCAGCAGCCAAGCGGAGGCCGGGGAGAGGAACACCATATATTTT.